This entry lists 15 T cell receptor beta chains sequenced from one sample in a study of CD8 T cells in Susac syndrome. An amount of RNA that ranged from roughly 0.45 to 1 ug was reverse transcribed with random hexamers. Using its own MiXCR run on the immunoSEQ multiplex PCR reads, TCRdb lists one record per CDR3 protein. The sample includes around 170,000 distinct CDR3 sequences, just under 95% seen only once; the top ten take around 0.16%. Material for sequencing was CD8+ T cells from PBMCs. The receptors derive from a human donor with Susac syndrome.

In its sample, this clonotype was seen once. The chain uses TRBV11-1 and TRBJ2-5; 8 bases align to TRBD2. The CDR3 covers 16 residues. Trimming at V came to 2 bases and at J to 3 bases, leaving 8 bases not matched to a gene. Germline CDR1 reads SGHAT; CDR2 reads FQDESV (reference sequence). CDR3 loop: CASSLPGLGLEETQYF. CDR3 nucleotides: TGTGCCAGCAGCTTACCGGGACTAGGATTAGAAGAGACCCAGTACTTC.

This chain links TRBV3-1 with TRBJ2-7; D perhaps matches TRBD1 (6 bases). Germline CDR1 reads LGHDT; CDR2 reads YNNKEL (reference sequence). The CDR3 has 14 amino acids. V gave up 7 bases and J gave up 6 bases, with 19 bases separating them. The CDR3 bases are TGTGCCAGCACCCCCGTTTCAGGGGCGGGCGAGCAGTACTTC. Translating it yields CASTPVSGAGEQYF.

This chain joins TRBV2 and TRBJ2-5; D is perhaps TRBD1 or TRBD2 (5 bases each). Germline V gene sequence: CDR1 SNHLY, CDR2 FYNNEI. The CDR3 contains 15 residues. V was pared by 6 bases and J by 2 bases, with 16 bases between. CDR3 residues: CASREFSGRQETQYF. The CDR3 DNA is TGTGCCAGCAGGGAATTTTCAGGGAGACAAGAGACCCAGTACTTC.

V is TRBV20-1 and J is TRBJ2-4, with 9 nucleotides matching TRBD1. The junction had 14 bases not matched to a gene; V was cut back by 3 bases and J by 5 bases. CDR3 size: 17 residues. CDR1 and CDR2 (germline): DFQATT, SNEGSKA (reference sequence). The CDR3 nucleotides are TGCAGTGCTAGGCCCCCGGGACAGGGTTTGATTCAAAACATTCAGTACTTC. This encodes CSARPPGQGLIQNIQYF.

The genes are TRBV7-9 and TRBJ2-7; D unclear. With 5 bases removed from V and 3 bases from J, the gap between germline ends came to 14 bases. The CDR3 covers 14 residues. CDR1 is SEHNR and CDR2 is FQNEAQ in the germline V gene (reference sequence). The CDR3 spells CASSPSSGFYEQYF. CDR3 DNA sequence: TGTGCCAGCAGCCCCTCTTCCGGTTTCTACGAGCAGTACTTC. Using reference TRBV7-9 and TRBJ2-7 for the parts outside the CDR3, the full variable domain is DTGVSQNPRHKITKRGQNVTFRCDPISEHNRLYWYRQTLGQGPEFLTYFQNEAQLEKSRLLSDRFSAERPKGSFSTLEIQRTEQGDSAMYLCASSPSSGFYEQYFGPGTRLTVT.

This chain joins TRBV7-8 and TRBJ2-5; perhaps TRBD2 as D (5 bases). Trimming removed 2 bases at V and 5 bases at J, with 12 bases between. CDR3 length: 14 residues. Germline loops: CDR1 SGHVS, CDR2 FQNEAQ. The chain's CDR3 is CASSLLALGETQYF. For the CDR3, the DNA is TGTGCCAGCAGCTTACTAGCCTTGGGGGAGACCCAGTACTTC.

This CDR3 reads CASRKSGTSVGEQYF. CDR3 coding DNA: TGTGCCAGCAGGAAATCCGGGACTAGTGTCGGCGAGCAGTACTTC. This chain joins TRBV12-3 or TRBV12-4 and TRBJ2-7; 8 bases agree with TRBD2. There are 15 residues in the CDR3. J lost 6 bases, V lost 6 bases, and 13 bases had no gene match.

The rearrangement links TRBV4-1 to TRBJ2-4, with TRBD2 matching 16 bases. Germline CDR1 and CDR2: MGHRA and YSYEKL. CDR3 size: 20 residues. V was pared by 3 bases and J by 0 bases, with 8 bases of the junction left unmatched. The CDR3 nucleotides are TGCGCCAGCAGCCACCCGGGGACTAGCGGGGGGGCCCAAGCCAAAAACATTCAGTACTTC. It encodes CASSHPGTSGGAQAKNIQYF.

This clonotype was observed a handful of times. At one boundary the junction diverges from the germline segment, which might be a read error. CDR3 bases: TGTGCCAGCAGCTTAGATGGGAATGAGCAGTTCTTC. Translated, it gives CASSLDGNEQFF. The chain joins TRBV5-1 to TRBJ2-1; D gene uncertain. Germline loops: CDR1 SGHRS, CDR2 YFSETQ. The CDR3 contains 12 residues.

This chain links TRBV9 with TRBJ2-7, with 7 bases fitting TRBD2. The germline V gene has CDR1 SGDLS and CDR2 YYNGEE. The CDR3 spans 16 residues. J was trimmed by 1 base and V by 0 bases; bases with no gene match: 7. This CDR3 reads CASSVGASGDSYEQYF. As DNA, the CDR3 is TGTGCCAGCAGCGTAGGGGCCAGCGGGGATTCCTACGAGCAGTACTTC.

The gene calls are TRBV6-5 and TRBJ1-5; D is unclear. V dropped 2 bases and J dropped 2 bases, with 7 bases sitting between them. CDR3 length equals 14 residues. CDR1 and CDR2 from the germline V gene are MNHEY and SVGAGI. The DNA of the CDR3 is TGTGCCAGCAGTTACAGCGAGGGCAATCAGCCCCAGCATTTT. It yields the protein CASSYSEGNQPQHF.

This chain connects TRBV24-1 to TRBJ1-4; 10 bases agree with TRBD1. CDR3 length equals 15 residues. The germline V gene encodes CDR1 KGHDR and CDR2 SFDVKD. V was clipped by 9 bases and J by 5 bases; unmatched bases: 8. DNA for the CDR3: TGTGCCACCGGGACAGGGGACGGGACGAATGAAAAACTGTTTTTT. This translates into CATGTGDGTNEKLFF.

The rearrangement uses TRBV20-1 and TRBJ1-1; D remains unclear. The V gene's germline CDR1 is DFQATT and CDR2 SNEGSKA (reference sequence). V was shortened by 4 bases and J by 4 bases, with 7 bases between the two germline ends. CDR3 length: 11 amino acids. DNA for the CDR3: TGCAGTGCTAACCTCGGCACTGAAGCTTTCTTT. Its protein product is CSANLGTEAFF.

This chain joins TRBV13 and TRBJ2-1; no definite D call. This CDR3 has 15 residues. Germline V gene sequence: CDR1 PRHDT, CDR2 FYEKMQ (reference sequence). The V gene lost 4 bases and the J gene lost 6 bases, with 16 bases spanning the gap. CDR3 loop: CASSSRYVRPNEQFF. In nucleotides, the CDR3 is TGTGCCAGCAGCTCCCGGTACGTCCGTCCCAATGAGCAGTTCTTC.

This clonotype was detected only once. V is TRBV18 and J is TRBJ2-5; D might be TRBD1 (6 bases). The CDR3 loop spans 15 amino acids. Looked up from germline, CDR1 is KGHSH and CDR2 is LQKENI. Trimming took off 5 bases at V and 2 bases at J, with 15 bases between the two ends. The CDR3 DNA follows: TGTGCCAGCTCATCCCGGACAGACCCTCAAGAGACCCAGTACTTC. It translates to CASSSRTDPQETQYF.